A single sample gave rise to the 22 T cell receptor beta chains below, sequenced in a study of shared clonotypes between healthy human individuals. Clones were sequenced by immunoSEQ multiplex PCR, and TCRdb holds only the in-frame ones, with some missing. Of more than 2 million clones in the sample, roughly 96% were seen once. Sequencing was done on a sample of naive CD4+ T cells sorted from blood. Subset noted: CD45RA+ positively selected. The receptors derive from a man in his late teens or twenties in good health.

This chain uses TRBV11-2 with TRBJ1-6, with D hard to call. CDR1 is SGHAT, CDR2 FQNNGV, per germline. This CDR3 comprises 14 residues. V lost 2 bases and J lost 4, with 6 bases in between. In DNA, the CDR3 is TGTGCCAGCAGCTTAACGGATTATAATTCACCCCTCCACTTT. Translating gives CASSLTDYNSPLHF.

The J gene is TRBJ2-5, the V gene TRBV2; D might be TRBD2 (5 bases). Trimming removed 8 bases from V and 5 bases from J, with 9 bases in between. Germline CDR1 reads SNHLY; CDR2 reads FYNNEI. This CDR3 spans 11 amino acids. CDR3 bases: TGTGCCAGCGGGAGTCTCGAGACCCAGTACTTC. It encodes CASGSLETQYF.

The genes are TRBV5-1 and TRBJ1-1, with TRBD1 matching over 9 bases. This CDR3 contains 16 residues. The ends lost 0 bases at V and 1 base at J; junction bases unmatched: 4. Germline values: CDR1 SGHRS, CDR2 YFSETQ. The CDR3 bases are TGCGCCAGCAGCTTGGGGGACAGGGTTGCGAACACTGAAGCTTTCTTT. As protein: CASSLGDRVANTEAFF. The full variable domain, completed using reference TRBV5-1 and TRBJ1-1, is KAGVTQTPRYLIKTRGQQVTLSCSPISGHRSVSWYQQTPGQGLQFLFEYFSETQRNKGNFPGRFSGRQFSNSRSEMNVSTLELGDSALYLCASSLGDRVANTEAFFGQGTRLTVV.

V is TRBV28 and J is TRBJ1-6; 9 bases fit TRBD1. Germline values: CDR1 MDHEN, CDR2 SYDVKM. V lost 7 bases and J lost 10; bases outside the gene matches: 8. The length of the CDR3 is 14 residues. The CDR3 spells CASKAPGQGSPLHF. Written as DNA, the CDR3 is TGTGCCAGCAAGGCTCCAGGACAGGGGTCACCCCTCCACTTT.

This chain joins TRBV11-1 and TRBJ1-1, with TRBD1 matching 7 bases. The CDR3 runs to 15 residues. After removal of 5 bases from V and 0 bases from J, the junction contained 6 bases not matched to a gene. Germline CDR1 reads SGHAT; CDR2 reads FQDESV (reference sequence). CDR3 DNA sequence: TGTGCCAGCAGCCTCCGGACAGGCCTGAACACTGAAGCTTTCTTT. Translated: CASSLRTGLNTEAFF.

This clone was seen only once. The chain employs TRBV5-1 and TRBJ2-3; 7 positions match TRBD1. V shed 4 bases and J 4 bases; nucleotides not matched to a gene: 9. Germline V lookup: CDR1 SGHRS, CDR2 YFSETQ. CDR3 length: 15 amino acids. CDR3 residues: CASSLRTDRADTQYF. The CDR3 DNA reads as TGCGCCAGCAGCCTCCGGACAGACAGGGCAGATACGCAGTATTTT.

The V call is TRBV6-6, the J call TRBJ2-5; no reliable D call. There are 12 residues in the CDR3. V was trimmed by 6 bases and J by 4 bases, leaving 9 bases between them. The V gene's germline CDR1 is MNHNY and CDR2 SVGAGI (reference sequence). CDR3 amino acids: CASSFTGETQYF. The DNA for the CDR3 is TGTGCCAGCAGCTTTACGGGAGAGACCCAGTACTTC.

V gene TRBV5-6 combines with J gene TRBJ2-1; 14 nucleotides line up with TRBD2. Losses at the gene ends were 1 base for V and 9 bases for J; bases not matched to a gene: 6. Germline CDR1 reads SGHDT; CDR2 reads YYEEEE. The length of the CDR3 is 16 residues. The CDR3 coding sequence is TGTGCCAGCAGCTTGACGGGACTAGCGGGAGTGGTTGAGCAGTTCTTC. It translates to CASSLTGLAGVVEQFF.

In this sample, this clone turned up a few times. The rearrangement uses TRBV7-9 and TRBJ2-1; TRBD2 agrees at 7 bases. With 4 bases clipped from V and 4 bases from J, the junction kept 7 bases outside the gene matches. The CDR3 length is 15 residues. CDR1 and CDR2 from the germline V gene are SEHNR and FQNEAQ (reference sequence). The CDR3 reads CASSYIAGPYNEQFF. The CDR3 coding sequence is TGTGCCAGCAGCTACATAGCGGGTCCTTACAATGAGCAGTTCTTC.

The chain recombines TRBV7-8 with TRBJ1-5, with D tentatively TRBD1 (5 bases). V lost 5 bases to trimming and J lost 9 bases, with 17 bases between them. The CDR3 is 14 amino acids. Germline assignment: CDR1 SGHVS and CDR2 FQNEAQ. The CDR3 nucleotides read TGTGCCAGCAGCGAACAGGCAATCCTCGGGCCCCAGCATTTT. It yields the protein CASSEQAILGPQHF.

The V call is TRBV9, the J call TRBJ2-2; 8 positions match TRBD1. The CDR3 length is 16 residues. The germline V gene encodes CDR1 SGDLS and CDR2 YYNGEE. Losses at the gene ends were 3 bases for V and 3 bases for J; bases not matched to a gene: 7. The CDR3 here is CASSARTGKDTGELFF. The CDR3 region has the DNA TGTGCCAGCAGCGCCCGGACAGGGAAAGACACCGGGGAGCTGTTTTTT.

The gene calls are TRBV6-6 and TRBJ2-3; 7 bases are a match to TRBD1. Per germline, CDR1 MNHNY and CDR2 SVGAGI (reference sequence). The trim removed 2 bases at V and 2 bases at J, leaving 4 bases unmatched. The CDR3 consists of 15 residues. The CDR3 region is CASSYRQGYTDTQYF. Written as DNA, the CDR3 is TGTGCCAGCAGTTACCGACAGGGATACACAGATACGCAGTATTTT.

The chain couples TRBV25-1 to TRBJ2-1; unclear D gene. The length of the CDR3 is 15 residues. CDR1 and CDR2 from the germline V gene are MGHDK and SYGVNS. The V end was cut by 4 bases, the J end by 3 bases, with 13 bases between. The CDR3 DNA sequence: TGTGCCAGCAGTGTCGGGCTACCAGGCTACAATGAGCAGTTCTTC. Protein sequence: CASSVGLPGYNEQFF.

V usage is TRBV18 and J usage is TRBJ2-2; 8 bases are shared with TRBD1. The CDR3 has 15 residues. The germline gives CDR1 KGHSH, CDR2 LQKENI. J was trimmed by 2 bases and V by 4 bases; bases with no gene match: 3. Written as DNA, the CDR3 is TGTGCCAGCTCACTCGACAGGGGAAACACCGGGGAGCTGTTTTTT. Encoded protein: CASSLDRGNTGELFF.

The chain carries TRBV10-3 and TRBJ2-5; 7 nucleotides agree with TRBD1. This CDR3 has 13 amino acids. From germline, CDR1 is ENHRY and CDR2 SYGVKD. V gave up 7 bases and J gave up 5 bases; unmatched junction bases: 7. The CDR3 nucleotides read TGTGCCATCACCGACAGGGTAGACGAGACCCAGTACTTC. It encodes CAITDRVDETQYF.

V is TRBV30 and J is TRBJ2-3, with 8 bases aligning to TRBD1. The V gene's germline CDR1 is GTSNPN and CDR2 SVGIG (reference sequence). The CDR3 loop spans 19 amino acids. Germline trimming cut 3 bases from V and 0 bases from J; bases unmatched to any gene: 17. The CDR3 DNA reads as TGTGCCTGGAGCCCTATTGTACCCTGGACAGGGCTAAGCACAGATACGCAGTATTTT. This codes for CAWSPIVPWTGLSTDTQYF.

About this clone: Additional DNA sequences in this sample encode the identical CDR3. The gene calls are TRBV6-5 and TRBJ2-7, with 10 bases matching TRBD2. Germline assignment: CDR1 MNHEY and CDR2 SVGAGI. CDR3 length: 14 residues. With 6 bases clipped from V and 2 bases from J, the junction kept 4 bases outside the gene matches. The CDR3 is CASRRLAGAYEQYF. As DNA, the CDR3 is TGTGCCAGCAGGCGTCTAGCGGGGGCCTACGAGCAGTACTTC.

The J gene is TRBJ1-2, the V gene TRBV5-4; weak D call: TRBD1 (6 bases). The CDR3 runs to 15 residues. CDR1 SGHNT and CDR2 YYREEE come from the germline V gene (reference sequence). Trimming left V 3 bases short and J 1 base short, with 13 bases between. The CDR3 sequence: CASSSDRLGNYGYTF. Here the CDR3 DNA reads TGTGCCAGCAGCTCGGACAGACTGGGTAACTATGGCTACACCTTC.

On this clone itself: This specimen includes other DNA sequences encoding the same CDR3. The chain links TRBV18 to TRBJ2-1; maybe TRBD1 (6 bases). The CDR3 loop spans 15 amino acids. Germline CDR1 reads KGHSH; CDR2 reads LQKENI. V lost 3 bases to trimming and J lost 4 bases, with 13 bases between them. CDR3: CASSPGQGPYNEQFF. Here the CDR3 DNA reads TGTGCCAGCTCACCCGGGCAGGGGCCGTACAATGAGCAGTTCTTC.

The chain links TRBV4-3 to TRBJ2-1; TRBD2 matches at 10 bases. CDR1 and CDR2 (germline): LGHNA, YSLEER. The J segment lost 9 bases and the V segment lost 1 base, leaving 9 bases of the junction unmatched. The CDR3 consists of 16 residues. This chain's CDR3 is CASSQVLLAGVGEQFF. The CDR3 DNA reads TGCGCCAGCAGCCAAGTTCTCCTAGCGGGAGTAGGTGAGCAGTTCTTC.

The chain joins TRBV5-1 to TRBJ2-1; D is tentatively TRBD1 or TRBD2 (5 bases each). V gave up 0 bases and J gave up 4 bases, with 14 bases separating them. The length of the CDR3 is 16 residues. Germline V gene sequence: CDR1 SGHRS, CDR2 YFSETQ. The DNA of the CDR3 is TGCGCCAGCAGCTTGGCGGGGCCAACCCCTTACAATGAGCAGTTCTTC. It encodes CASSLAGPTPYNEQFF.

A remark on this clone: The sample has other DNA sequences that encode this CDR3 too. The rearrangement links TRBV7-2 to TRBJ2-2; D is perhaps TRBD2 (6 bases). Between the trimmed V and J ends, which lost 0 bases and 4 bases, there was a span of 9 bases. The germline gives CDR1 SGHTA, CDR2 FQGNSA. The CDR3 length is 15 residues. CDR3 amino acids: CASSLAGGITGELFF. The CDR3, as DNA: TGTGCCAGCAGCTTAGCGGGAGGCATCACCGGGGAGCTGTTTTTT.